Sequencing of this T cell receptor (beta chain) was carried out in a study of neoadjuvant anti-PD-1 for oral cavity cancer. Study at large: Patients mostly received three to four biweekly nivolumab doses at 3 mg/kg before surgery. Around day 43, patients without progression received a fourth nivolumab dose before surgery.

General observations from the study: Only three patients per response group were TCR-analyzed; validation needed.

Comments on this clone: Its antigen is currently unknown.

The V gene's germline CDR1 is SEHNR and CDR2 FQNEAQ (reference sequence). Trimming removed 6 bases at V and 5 bases at J, with 4 bases between. The CDR3 extends over 10 amino acids. Patients had HPV-negative, locally advanced oral cavity squamous cell carcinoma. Assay used: immunoSEQ multiplex PCR; TCRdb lists only in-frame clones, some missing. The sample includes tens of thousands of clones, roughly 80% of them seen just once. The TCR comes from a person aged 35-80 years with oral cavity squamous cell carcinoma. V usage is TRBV7-9 and J usage is TRBJ1-1, with no clear D. The material was PBMCs, obtained before nivolumab (anti-PD-1) treatment. CDR3 DNA sequence: TGTGCCAGCAGTGGTACTGAAGCTTTCTTT. Its protein product is CASSGTEAFF.